This T cell receptor (beta chain) comes out of a study of T-cell reconstitution after alpha-beta-depleted transplantation in children. Preparing the TCRbeta library involved the use of unique molecular identifiers. A single record per CDR3 protein comes from TCRdb applying MiXCR to the PCR reads. This table has about 440,000 distinct CDR3 sequences, roughly two fifths appearing once. Notes on this clonotype: The antigen is not known.

Findings of the study overall: Some patients owed their high day-60 TCRbeta diversity to surviving recipient T cells and thymic progenitors. About two months after transplant, alpha-beta T cells reportedly came from several hundred expanded graft clones. By one year post-transplant, T-cell counts and diversity largely arose from T cells that were newly produced.

The V and J ends lost 11 bases and 5 bases respectively, with 8 bases between them. CDR3 length: 10 residues. The sequence came from a girl aged 2-10 years with aplastic anemia, due to receive a stem cell transplant. This chain links TRBV12-3 or TRBV12-4 with TRBJ2-3, with D perhaps matching TRBD2 (6 bases). Material: PBMCs, obtained before TCRalphabeta/CD19-depleted stem cell transplant. CDR3 coding DNA: TGTGCCGGGGGAGGAGATACGCAGTATTTT. It yields the protein CAGGGDTQYF.